One and the same sample provided the 13 T cell receptor beta chains below, sequenced in a study of CD8 T cells in Susac syndrome. Random hexamers primed reverse transcription of about 0.5 to 1 ug RNA. TCRdb reanalysed the immunoSEQ multiplex PCR reads using MiXCR and keeps one entry per CDR3 protein. Counted here are about 250,000 distinct CDR3 sequences, 90% to 95% occurring once; the ten biggest clones make up about 0.07%. Material: CD4+ T cells from PBMCs. The receptors were sampled from a human donor with multiple sclerosis.

This chain connects TRBV9 to TRBJ2-5; D might be TRBD1 or TRBD2, each matching 5 bases. CDR1 is SGDLS, CDR2 YYNGEE, per germline. The CDR3 extends over 13 amino acids. The V end was cut by 2 bases, the J end by 1 base, with 6 bases between. The chain's CDR3 is CASSVGAQETQYF. CDR3 bases: TGTGCCAGCAGCGTCGGGGCCCAAGAGACCCAGTACTTC.

The chain uses TRBV15 and TRBJ2-7; D possibly corresponds to TRBD1 (5 bases). Between the trimmed V and J ends, which lost 3 bases and 3 bases, there was a span of 9 bases. The V gene's germline CDR1 is LNHNV and CDR2 YYDKDF (reference sequence). This CDR3 is 13 amino acids long. CDR3 residues: CATSRDTDYEQYV. The CDR3 bases are TGTGCCACCAGCAGGGACACCGACTACGAGCAGTACGTC.

The chain's CDR3 is CASGQRRETQYF. The CDR3 nucleotides are TGTGCCAGCGGACAGCGAAGGGAGACCCAGTACTTC. V usage is TRBV19 and J usage is TRBJ2-5, with D possibly being TRBD1 (6 bases). The CDR3 is 12 residues long. Germline-derived CDR1 and CDR2 are LNHDA and SQIVND (reference sequence). The V end lost 9 bases, the J end lost 5 bases, and 13 bases lay between the germline ends.

This sequence joins TRBV20-1 and TRBJ2-2; weak D call: TRBD1 (6 bases). Per germline, CDR1 DFQATT and CDR2 SNEGSKA (reference sequence). V was cut by 0 bases and J by 6 bases, with 17 bases left in between. This CDR3 contains 16 residues. The CDR3 is CSARDRRLEGAGELFF. The CDR3 nucleotides read TGCAGTGCTAGAGATAGACGCTTAGAGGGGGCCGGGGAGCTGTTTTTT.

The V gene is TRBV20-1, the J gene TRBJ2-2, with D perhaps matching TRBD1 (5 bases). CDR1 DFQATT and CDR2 SNEGSKA come from the germline V gene (reference sequence). CDR3 length: 13 residues. V was pared by 6 bases and J by 2 bases, with 10 bases between. The CDR3 spells CSAPDTNTGELFF. The CDR3, as DNA: TGCAGTGCCCCGGACACCAACACCGGGGAGCTGTTTTTT.

In this sample, this clonotype turned up once. CDR3 region: CASSLGARPMETQYF. The CDR3 nucleotides are TGTGCCAGCAGCTTAGGGGCCAGGCCGATGGAGACCCAGTACTTC. V usage is TRBV7-8 and J usage is TRBJ2-5, with D uncertain. This CDR3 is 15 amino acids long. V shed 1 base and J shed 5 bases, with 14 bases lying between them. The germline gives CDR1 SGHVS, CDR2 FQNEAQ.

V gene TRBV18 combines with J gene TRBJ2-3; D is unclear. Germline V gene lookup returns CDR1 KGHSH and CDR2 LQKENI. V dropped 2 bases and J dropped 6 bases, with 6 bases sitting between them. This CDR3 is 12 amino acids long. This CDR3 is CASSPVSDTQYF. Written as DNA, the CDR3 is TGTGCCAGCTCACCAGTAAGCGATACGCAGTATTTT.

This sequence joins TRBV10-3 and TRBJ2-2; 7 positions agree with TRBD2. Germline V CDR1 and CDR2: ENHRY, SYGVKD. V shed 5 bases and J 4 bases; nucleotides not matched to a gene: 13. The CDR3 has 17 residues. As DNA, the CDR3 is TGTGCCATCAGTCTACCCCGCAGCGGGGCGGCCACCGGGGAGCTGTTTTTT. It codes for CAISLPRSGAATGELFF.

The V and J genes are TRBV24-1 and TRBJ1-4; D may be TRBD1 (5 bases). V dropped 3 bases and J dropped 8 bases, with 15 bases sitting between them. The CDR3 contains 15 residues. Germline V lookup: CDR1 KGHDR, CDR2 SFDVKD. This CDR3 reads CATSDGDSGVEKLFF. The CDR3 coding sequence is TGTGCCACCAGTGATGGGGACTCCGGGGTCGAAAAACTGTTTTTT.

The rearrangement links TRBV3-1 to TRBJ2-5; D is unclear. V was clipped by 5 bases and J by 5 bases, with 18 bases between them. Germline-derived CDR1 and CDR2 are LGHDT and YNNKEL (reference sequence). This CDR3 spans 15 amino acids. The CDR3 DNA reads as TGTGCCAGCAGCGCCCAGCATAGGAGCTCGGAGACCCAGTACTTC. Protein sequence: CASSAQHRSSETQYF.

V gene TRBV7-8 combines with J gene TRBJ2-7, with TRBD1 matching over 8 bases. The germline V gene has CDR1 SGHVS and CDR2 FQNEAQ. Unmatched junction bases numbered 10, after V lost 6 bases and J lost 6 bases. The CDR3 runs to 14 residues. The CDR3 nucleotides read TGTGCCAGCAGAGCAGGGGGCGGGCCGGGCGAGCAGTACTTC. Translated: CASRAGGGPGEQYF. The full variable domain, in which reference TRBV7-8 and TRBJ2-7 provide the parts outside the CDR3, is GAGVSQSPRYKVAKRGQDVALRCDPISGHVSLFWYQQALGQGPEFLTYFQNEAQLDKSGLPSDRFFAERPEGSVSTLKIQRTQQEDSAVYLCASRAGGGPGEQYFGPGTRLTVT.

This rearrangement joins TRBV9 to TRBJ1-4; D uncertain. V lost 3 bases, J lost 0 bases, and 6 bases lay in between. The CDR3 is 14 residues long. CDR1 and CDR2 from the germline V gene are SGDLS and YYNGEE. CDR3 amino acids: CASSDSATNEKLFF. The CDR3 DNA reads TGTGCCAGCAGCGACAGTGCAACTAATGAAAAACTGTTTTTT.

CDR3 sequence (DNA): TGTGCCAGCAGCTTACTCAGAAATAATGAAAAACTGTTTTTT. As protein: CASSLLRNNEKLFF. J is TRBJ1-4 and V is TRBV7-6, with D hard to call. Trimming took off 2 bases at V and 4 bases at J, with 8 bases between the two ends. Germline V gives CDR1 SGHVS, CDR2 FNYEAQ. The CDR3 extends over 14 amino acids.